This TCR beta chain was retrieved from a study of shared clonotypes between healthy human individuals (dated by TCRdb to between 2020 and 2021). A note on the overall study: A few men and a couple of women, aged 18 to 49 years, made up the cohort. For each donor, CD4 naive and CD4 memory were each run on three plates, CD8 naive on two plates, and CD8 memory on one plate. Blood TCR repertoires of about 5 healthy adults were deeply sequenced to estimate repertoire size and the extent of clonotype sharing between individuals. To increase sequencing depth and limit assay-specific biases, different laboratories used diverse techniques to prepare libraries and sequence TCR repertoires. Each donor's leukapheresis produced roughly between roughly 0.85 and 10 billion PBMCs.

CDR1 is given as SGHAT and CDR2 as FQDESV, both from the germline V gene (reference sequence). Trimming takes 1 base from V and 4 bases from J, and the germline ends sit 12 bases apart. The CDR3 contains 15 residues, cysteine and phenylalanine counted. The CDR3 DNA has 45 bases and is translated from base 1. CD8 naive samples were obtained by positive selection for CCR7 among CD45RO-negative cells, yielding a CD45RA+CCR7+ population from which TemRA cells were excluded. Donors were healthy HIV-negative adults with no recently reported acute infections or vaccinations. Only Caucasian adults living in Nashville, Tennessee, USA were represented among the donors. After blood collection by leukapheresis, PBMCs were isolated using Ficoll-Histopaque density gradient centrifugation and then cryopreserved in the vapor phase of liquid nitrogen. Purity and quantity of every magnetically sorted T cell population were checked by analytical flow cytometry. Each sorted fraction had its genomic DNA isolated and then quantified by UV absorbance on a Nanodrop 2000c.

Concerning this clone: The clone's antigen remains unknown. Qualities for individual bases were not recorded, and no much larger clone is one base off.

Using the deep immunoSEQ assay, multiplex PCR amplified TCR CDR3 regions from genomic DNA. Genomic DNA extracted from each cell subset was distributed evenly over all wells of several immunoSEQ 96-well plates, and each plate served as one replicate. For sorted subsets, each replicate PCR was loaded with 200 ng genomic DNA, equivalent to 25,000 to 35,000 T cell genomes. Purified libraries were quantified with a Qubit 3.0 fluorometer, sized on a Bioanalyzer 2100, and re-quantified with the KAPA Library Quantification kit. Every immunoSEQ 96-well plate was sequenced on a separate single-read 150-cycle Illumina NextSeq 550 flow cell. Per the authors' processing: Because the immunoSEQ output held only junctional sequences and lacked quality scores, the filtering could not match the filtering applied to full-length reads. To assign V/J genes and CDR3, sequences were annotated against IMGT germline references using PyIR, a Python wrapper for IgBLAST v1.9. Any read was removed if the V/J assignment was weak (E-value above 1e-6), the CDR3 was missing, or the read contained stop codons, out-of-frame junctions, or ambiguous translated residues. V3J clonotypes were defined as sequences sharing an identical inferred V gene, J gene, and CDR3 amino acid sequence. Percentage overlap between repertoires was computed as shared unique clonotypes divided by the size of the smaller repertoire. Repertoire richness was assessed with RTK rarefaction, the Chao1 estimator, and Recon v2.1 estimates of unobserved clonotypes. Generation probabilities for all TCRbeta clonotypes obtained by the gDNA method from a few donors were computed using OLGA. TCRdb limited this immuneACCESS table to in-frame rearrangements with V and J called. A share of clones is missing; checked studies link under half to unresolved V genes, and the rest is unexplained. D and trimming come from the DNA, and the V and J calls and clone size come from that table. The sample table holds roughly 1,800,000 clones, of which roughly 95% were seen once. 1% to 1.5% of the sample comes from the top ten.

On the study overall, not on this receptor specifically: Naive subsets generally had larger estimated clonotype richness than memory subsets did. Even with the large sequencing depth, rarefaction of the sorted-subset datasets indicated that sequencing was incomplete. Pairwise subsampling indicated that sequencing depth was expected to affect the degree of clonotype sharing among donors. Compared with non-shared clonotypes, the clonotypes found in all four sorted-subset donors had higher generation probabilities. Sampling was limited to blood, and TCR repertoires in tissue likely differ from TCR repertoires in blood. The small number of donors limited the genetic and exposure-history diversity represented. Around 5.4% of naive CD4, approximately 3.7% of naive CD8, approximately 2.2% of memory CD4, and 0.35% to 0.4% of memory CD8 clonotypes were shared across several donors.

The V and J genes are TRBV11-1 and TRBJ2-3, with an unclear D gene assignment. The clonotype originates from a young man in good health. What was sequenced was naive CD8+ T cells sorted from blood. In light of the paper, this sample's cell subset or site label describes: CD45RA+CCR7+. The DNA sequence follows: TGTGCCAGCAGCTTAGAAGGTGAGCCTCCAGATACGCAGTATTTT. Its translation is CASSLEGEPPDTQYF.